The 15 T cell receptor beta chains reported below all come from one sample, sequenced in a study of cytomegalovirus exposure and HLA in healthy donors (dated by TCRdb to about 2017). The library was built by means of the immunoSEQ multiplex PCR assay. The multiplex PCR relied on a mix of 60 forward primers for TCR Vbeta segments and 13 reverse primers for TCR Jbeta segments. Entries here come from immuneACCESS through TCRdb and include only in-frame sequences with V and J called. Some clones fail to appear in such tables; in the studies checked, an unresolved V gene covers under half of the shortfall, and the cause of the remainder is unknown. The table for this sample lists approximately 110,000 clones; roughly 70% of them were counted only once. Roughly 4.2% of the sample goes to the ten largest clones. What was sequenced was PBMCs. These TCRs come from a woman aged 35 to 49 in good health and CMV-seropositive.

The chain employs TRBV5-6 and TRBJ2-7; the match to TRBD1 covers 9 bases. The CDR3 runs to 15 residues. Germline V CDR1 and CDR2: SGHDT, YYEEEE. J lost 5 bases, V lost 2 bases, and 8 bases had no gene match. This CDR3 reads CASSLADRGAHEQYF. Written as DNA, the CDR3 is TGTGCCAGCAGCTTAGCGGACAGGGGAGCCCACGAGCAGTACTTC.

This clone was picked up a small number of times. V is TRBV15 and J is TRBJ1-4, with 10 bases identical to TRBD1. The germline CDR1 and CDR2 sequences are LNHNV and YYDKDF (reference sequence). J gave up 8 bases and V 2 bases, and 5 bases lay outside the gene matches. The CDR3 runs 15 residues. CDR3 loop: CATSRQDRGREKLFF. As DNA, the CDR3 is TGTGCCACCAGCAGACAAGACAGGGGGCGCGAAAAACTGTTTTTT. The full variable domain, rest sourced from reference TRBV15 and TRBJ1-4, is DAMVIQNPRYQVTQFGKPVTLSCSQTLNHNVMYWYQQKSSQAPKLLFHYYDKDFNNEADTPDNFQSRRPNTSFCFLDIRSPGLGDTAMYLCATSRQDRGREKLFFGSGTQLSVL.

The rearrangement uses TRBV27 and TRBJ1-1; a weak D match, TRBD1 (5 bases). This CDR3 region has 13 residues. Trimming removed 5 bases at V and 3 bases at J, with 10 bases between. Germline-derived CDR1 and CDR2 are MNHEY and SMNVEV (reference sequence). The DNA for the CDR3 is TGTGCCAGCAGTACTTCACAGGACACTGAAGCTTTCTTT. Amino acids: CASSTSQDTEAFF.

The gene calls are TRBV11-2 and TRBJ2-7; D is undetermined. Germline V gene data show CDR1 as SGHAT and CDR2 as FQNNGV. V dropped 1 base and J dropped 4 bases, with 8 bases sitting between them. The CDR3 covers 13 residues. CDR3 residues: CASSLGLEYEQYF. DNA for the CDR3: TGTGCCAGCAGCTTAGGGCTAGAGTACGAGCAGTACTTC.

J is TRBJ2-1 and V is TRBV6-5, with 8 bases that match TRBD2. The CDR3 has 15 residues. The V segment lost 0 bases and the J segment 7 bases; nucleotides outside the gene matches: 5. The germline gives CDR1 MNHEY, CDR2 SVGAGI. CDR3 protein: CASSYSNGGGNEQFF. The CDR3 DNA is TGTGCCAGCAGTTACTCTAACGGGGGGGGTAATGAGCAGTTCTTC.

This chain links TRBV11-3 with TRBJ2-7; TRBD1 matches at 7 bases. The CDR3 loop spans 14 amino acids. The trim removed 5 bases at V and 3 bases at J, leaving 7 bases unmatched. Germline lookup yields CDR1 SGHNT and CDR2 YENEEA. In DNA form, the CDR3 reads TGTGCCAGCAGCCCTCGGACAGGAGGCTACGAGCAGTACTTC. This codes for CASSPRTGGYEQYF. The variable domain in full, with the rest retrieved from reference TRBV11-3 and TRBJ2-7, is EAGVVQSPRYKIIEKKQPVAFWCNPISGHNTLYWYLQNLGQGPELLIRYENEEAVDDSQLPKDRFSAERLKGVDSTLKIQPAELGDSAVYLCASSPRTGGYEQYFGPGTRLTVT.

The rearrangement links TRBV5-4 to TRBJ2-1; D is possibly TRBD2 (6 bases). V lost 3 bases and J lost 0, with 22 bases in between. Germline V gene lookup returns CDR1 SGHNT and CDR2 YYREEE (reference sequence). The CDR3 loop spans 19 amino acids. The CDR3, as DNA: TGTGCCAGCAGCTCCCCGTTTTTGGGGGGTTGGAGCTCCTACAATGAGCAGTTCTTC. Its translation is CASSSPFLGGWSSYNEQFF.

This clone was seen once. The chain combines TRBV27 with TRBJ1-4; 9 nucleotides agree with TRBD1. The CDR3 has 17 amino acids. Germline CDR1 MNHEY, CDR2 SMNVEV (reference sequence). Losses at the gene ends were 6 bases for V and 4 bases for J; bases not matched to a gene: 12. The CDR3 reads CASSTLNRGLSNEKLFF. The CDR3 coding sequence is TGTGCCAGCAGCACATTGAACAGGGGGCTGAGTAATGAAAAACTGTTTTTT.

The chain links TRBV7-9 to TRBJ1-4; weak D call: TRBD1 (5 bases). The CDR3 sequence is 14 residues long. The V gene's germline CDR1 is SEHNR and CDR2 FQNEAQ (reference sequence). The V end was cut by 0 bases, the J end by 8 bases, with 10 bases between. CDR3: CASSLAQGGEKLFF. CDR3 DNA sequence: TGTGCCAGCAGCTTAGCTCAGGGAGGCGAAAAACTGTTTTTT.

This clone showed up just once. The rearrangement links TRBV11-3 to TRBJ2-7, with D perhaps matching TRBD1 (5 bases). The CDR3 runs 14 residues. Trimming took off 5 bases at V and 3 bases at J, with 14 bases between the two ends. Germline CDR1 SGHNT, CDR2 YENEEA. CDR3 sequence (DNA): TGTGCCAGCAGCCCCACGGGCAGGGACTACGAGCAGTACTTC. Translating it yields CASSPTGRDYEQYF. Complete variable domain (other parts from reference TRBV11-3 and TRBJ2-7): EAGVVQSPRYKIIEKKQPVAFWCNPISGHNTLYWYLQNLGQGPELLIRYENEEAVDDSQLPKDRFSAERLKGVDSTLKIQPAELGDSAVYLCASSPTGRDYEQYFGPGTRLTVT.

V is TRBV11-3 and J is TRBJ2-5; TRBD1 is a possible D gene (6 bases). CDR1 SGHNT and CDR2 YENEEA come from the germline V gene. The CDR3 extends over 15 amino acids. Trimming left V 6 bases short and J 1 base short, with 15 bases between. The CDR3 spells CASRSNRDRQETQYF. In DNA, the CDR3 is TGTGCCAGCAGATCCAACAGGGATCGCCAAGAGACCCAGTACTTC.

The chain is built from TRBV29-1 and TRBJ2-1; 10 bases line up with TRBD2. V was clipped by 1 base and J by 4 bases; unmatched bases: 10. CDR1 and CDR2 from the germline V gene are SQVTM and ANQGSEA. CDR3 length: 17 residues. In DNA, the CDR3 is TGCAGCGTTGAAGCCGCTGCGACTAGCGGGTTTTACAATGAGCAGTTCTTC. Its translation: CSVEAAATSGFYNEQFF.

The rearrangement joins TRBV9 to TRBJ2-5, with 8 bases identical to TRBD2. V shed 0 bases, J shed 2 bases, and the junction held 3 bases outside the gene matches. The CDR3 contains 15 residues. Germline V gene data show CDR1 as SGDLS and CDR2 as YYNGEE. The CDR3 nucleotides read TGTGCCAGCAGCGTAGGGGCTAGCGGGCAAGAGACCCAGTACTTC. This gives the protein CASSVGASGQETQYF.

This chain links TRBV19 with TRBJ2-2, with TRBD2 matching over 12 bases. Trimming at V came to 4 bases and at J to 5 bases, leaving 11 bases not matched to a gene. The V gene's germline CDR1 is LNHDA and CDR2 SQIVND (reference sequence). There are 18 residues in the CDR3. The CDR3 loop reads CASSTRAGGLAGTGELFF. The CDR3 DNA reads TGTGCCAGTAGTACGAGGGCAGGAGGACTAGCGGGAACCGGGGAGCTGTTTTTT.

In its sample, this clone was seen once. Within the sample, other DNA sequences also encode this same CDR3. This chain uses TRBV19 with TRBJ1-2, with TRBD1 identical over 8 bases. Germline-derived CDR1 and CDR2 are LNHDA and SQIVND (reference sequence). The CDR3 consists of 14 residues. The V gene end was trimmed by 3 bases and the J gene end by 5 bases; junction bases not matched to a gene: 5. This chain's CDR3 is CASSIDRGGYGYTF. As DNA, the CDR3 is TGTGCCAGTAGTATTGACAGGGGAGGTTATGGCTACACCTTC.